The 17 T cell receptor beta chains below come from one sample, sequenced in a study of blood T cell repertoires in COVID-19. The data were produced by immunoSEQ multiplex PCR, yet TCRdb's version contains in-frame clones alone and is incomplete. Of 150,000 to 200,000 clones in the sample, more than 75% were seen once. Sequencing was done on a sample of peripheral blood. The receptor set was obtained from a human donor in a cohort sampled during active COVID-19.

The J gene is TRBJ1-1, the V gene TRBV2; D ambiguous. There are 13 residues in the CDR3. V was cut by 5 bases and J by 1 base, with 8 bases left in between. Germline V gene data show CDR1 as SNHLY and CDR2 as FYNNEI. The CDR3 is CASSRETNTEAFF. The CDR3 DNA reads TGTGCCAGCAGTCGGGAGACGAACACTGAAGCTTTCTTT.

This chain uses TRBV21-1 with TRBJ1-5. TRBV21-1 is shown as a pseudogene. This CDR3 spans 17 amino acids. The CDR3 loop is CASSFLPHGVSNQPQHF. DNA for the CDR3: TGTGCCAGCAGCTTTCTGCCCCACGGGGTAAGCAATCAGCCCCAGCATTTT.

The chain employs TRBV30 and TRBJ2-2; the D is unclear. V lost 2 bases, J lost 8 bases, and 12 bases lay in between. The V gene's germline CDR1 is GTSNPN and CDR2 SVGIG (reference sequence). The CDR3 runs to 13 residues. The CDR3 bases are TGTGCCTGGAGTCCTCGGTCCCTGGGGGAGCTGTTTTTT. This gives the protein CAWSPRSLGELFF.

The chain recombines TRBV7-2 with TRBJ2-7, with D perhaps matching TRBD2 (6 bases). CDR1 is SGHTA and CDR2 is FQGNSA in the germline V gene. The CDR3 is 14 residues long. V dropped 5 bases and J dropped 2 bases, with 13 bases sitting between them. CDR3 residues: CASSETGEAYEQYF. The CDR3 DNA reads as TGTGCCAGCAGCGAGACGGGGGAAGCCTACGAGCAGTACTTC.

The chain links TRBV7-2 to TRBJ2-7; the D is unclear. Germline CDR1 reads SGHTA; CDR2 reads FQGNSA. The length of the CDR3 is 15 residues. V dropped 3 bases and J dropped 0 bases, with 12 bases sitting between them. CDR3 bases: TGTGCCAGCAGCTTTGGCGGAAAGAGCTCCTACGAGCAGTACTTC. Encoded protein: CASSFGGKSSYEQYF.

J is TRBJ2-3 and V is TRBV7-9; D might be TRBD2 (6 bases). From germline, CDR1 is SEHNR and CDR2 FQNEAQ (reference sequence). V lost 3 bases, J lost 0 bases, and 13 bases lay in between. CDR3 length: 16 residues. CDR3 sequence: CASSLSLAKSTDTQYF. The CDR3 DNA sequence: TGTGCCAGCAGCTTGAGCCTAGCGAAGAGCACAGATACGCAGTATTTT.

The J gene is TRBJ1-6, the V gene TRBV6-5; D gene uncertain. Germline V CDR1 and CDR2: MNHEY, SVGAGI. The CDR3 consists of 15 residues. V was cut by 8 bases and J by 8 bases, with 19 bases left in between. CDR3 DNA sequence: TGTGCCAGCGCTTTGGACGGGGAGGGTTATTCACCCCTCCACTTT. It specifies CASALDGEGYSPLHF.

This sequence joins TRBV15 and TRBJ2-3, with 9 positions matching TRBD2. V lost 1 base to trimming and J lost 1 base; unmatched junction nucleotides: 0. CDR1 and CDR2 from the germline V gene are LNHNV and YYDKDF (reference sequence). This CDR3 spans 15 amino acids. The CDR3 here is CATSRGLAGTDTQYF. The CDR3 DNA follows: TGTGCCACCAGCAGAGGACTAGCGGGCACAGATACGCAGTATTTT.

This clone was observed once. The V call is TRBV4-3, the J call TRBJ2-1; no reliable D call. The length of the CDR3 is 17 residues. Trimming cost V 1 base and J 0 bases, with 13 bases left between them. From germline, CDR1 is LGHNA and CDR2 YSLEER. The CDR3 region is CASSQGSGRSSYNEQFF. CDR3 sequence (DNA): TGCGCCAGCAGCCAAGGAAGTGGCAGAAGCTCCTACAATGAGCAGTTCTTC.

This rearrangement joins TRBV3-1 (or the pseudogene TRBV3-2) to TRBJ2-1; perhaps TRBD2 as D (5 bases). The V end was cut by 3 bases, the J end by 3 bases, with 9 bases between. Per the germline V gene, CDR1 is LGHDT and CDR2 is YNNKEL (reference sequence). This CDR3 has 14 residues. The CDR3 reads CASSQGSIYNEQFF. The CDR3 DNA reads as TGTGCCAGCAGCCAGGGGAGTATCTACAATGAGCAGTTCTTC.

This clone was recorded once. The J gene is TRBJ2-3, the V gene TRBV27, with 7 nucleotides matching TRBD2. CDR3 length: 16 amino acids. Unmatched junction bases numbered 6, after V lost 3 bases and J lost 0 bases. Germline V gives CDR1 MNHEY, CDR2 SMNVEV (reference sequence). CDR3 DNA sequence: TGTGCCAGCAGTTTCATAGCGGGTGCTAGCACAGATACGCAGTATTTT. Residues: CASSFIAGASTDTQYF.

This clone came up once. V gene TRBV6-4 combines with J gene TRBJ2-5; 9 positions match TRBD1. V dropped 6 bases and J dropped 2; count of bases not matched to a gene: 7. Germline CDR1 is MRHNA and CDR2 is SNTAGT. This CDR3 spans 15 amino acids. CDR3 bases: TGTGCCAGCAGCGCCGGGACAGGGAATCAAGAGACCCAGTACTTC. Protein: CASSAGTGNQETQYF.

The chain recombines TRBV4-3 with TRBJ1-1, with no clear D. This CDR3 is built from 14 residues. The germline V gene encodes CDR1 LGHNA and CDR2 YSLEER. The ends were cut back, 0 bases at V and 4 bases at J, with 9 bases in the middle. The DNA of the CDR3 is TGCGCCAGCAGCCAAGATATTATGGCCACTGAAGCTTTCTTT. It codes for CASSQDIMATEAFF.

The DNA of the CDR3 is TGCGCCAGCAGCCGGGACAGGGTTCATCAGCCCCAGCATTTT. Encoded protein: CASSRDRVHQPQHF. The chain is built from TRBV4-3 and TRBJ1-5, with 9 positions matching TRBD1. There are 14 residues in the CDR3. V gave up 4 bases and J gave up 5 bases; unmatched junction bases: 3. Germline V gene data show CDR1 as LGHNA and CDR2 as YSLEER.

The chain links TRBV15 to TRBJ1-5; maybe TRBD1 (6 bases). CDR1 is LNHNV and CDR2 is YYDKDF in the germline V gene (reference sequence). The ends were cut back, 2 bases at V and 5 bases at J, with 7 bases in the middle. The CDR3 spans 13 residues. The CDR3 nucleotides read TGTGCCACCAGCAGACAGGGGTATCAGCCCCAGCATTTT. Translation gives CATSRQGYQPQHF.

V usage is TRBV6-2 or TRBV6-3 and J usage is TRBJ1-5, with 7 bases that match TRBD1. There are 15 residues in the CDR3. V gave up 2 bases and J gave up 2 bases; unmatched junction bases: 3. Germline V gene sequence: CDR1 MNHEY, CDR2 SVGEGT. The CDR3 sequence is CASSYGTGGNQPQHF. The CDR3 DNA reads as TGTGCCAGCAGTTACGGAACAGGGGGCAATCAGCCCCAGCATTTT.

V usage is TRBV4-1 and J usage is TRBJ2-7; the match to TRBD1 covers 7 bases. The CDR3 length is 15 residues. CDR1 and CDR2 (germline): MGHRA, YSYEKL. With V trimmed by 1 base and J by 3 bases, 6 bases remained unmatched. The CDR3 sequence: CASSQVGQDGYEQYF. The CDR3 nucleotides are TGCGCCAGCAGCCAAGTTGGACAGGACGGCTACGAGCAGTACTTC.